The 15 T cell receptor beta chains presented below share a single source sample, sequenced in a study of PD-L1 blockade in urothelial cancer. TCRdb keeps only in-frame clones here, not all; method: immunoSEQ multiplex PCR. The sample contains fewer than 90,000 clones, more than 85% of which appear only once. The time point was: peripheral blood 6 weeks after treatment start. The starting material was PBMCs, obtained around atezolizumab (anti-PD-L1) treatment. All receptors derive from an elderly woman with urothelial cancer.

This chain connects TRBV27 to TRBJ2-1; no definite D call. Trimming removed 6 bases at V and 0 bases at J, with 9 bases between. Germline CDR1 reads MNHEY; CDR2 reads SMNVEV (reference sequence). CDR3 size: 14 residues. CDR3: CASREPSSYNEQFF. The DNA of the CDR3 is TGTGCCAGCAGGGAGCCAAGCTCCTACAATGAGCAGTTCTTC.

This sequence joins TRBV28 and TRBJ1-1; 7 positions agree with TRBD1. CDR3 length equals 16 residues. V shed 1 base and J 5 bases; nucleotides not matched to a gene: 10. From germline, CDR1 is MDHEN and CDR2 SYDVKM. The CDR3 loop is CASSLYRGPRGTEAFF. CDR3 sequence (DNA): TGTGCCAGCAGTTTATACAGGGGCCCAAGGGGTACTGAAGCTTTCTTT.

V usage is TRBV11-3 and J usage is TRBJ2-1, with a possible D match to TRBD1 (6 bases). CDR1 is SGHNT, CDR2 YENEEA, per germline. Deletions cut 0 bases from V and 0 bases from J, with 12 bases between. This CDR3 is 17 amino acids long. DNA for the CDR3: TGTGCCAGCAGCTTAGATGGCTCGGACAGCTCCTACAATGAGCAGTTCTTC. This codes for CASSLDGSDSSYNEQFF. The variable domain in full, completed from reference TRBV11-3 and TRBJ2-1, reads EAGVVQSPRYKIIEKKQPVAFWCNPISGHNTLYWYLQNLGQGPELLIRYENEEAVDDSQLPKDRFSAERLKGVDSTLKIQPAELGDSAVYLCASSLDGSDSSYNEQFFGPGTRLTVL.

V usage is TRBV29-1 and J usage is TRBJ2-5; TRBD2 matches at 11 bases. The CDR3 is 13 amino acids. Germline CDR1 SQVTM, CDR2 ANQGSEA. J gave up 7 bases and V 7 bases, and 8 bases lay outside the gene matches. CDR3 in amino acids: CSETSGSVGTQYF. Written as DNA, the CDR3 is TGCAGCGAAACTAGCGGGAGTGTCGGGACCCAGTACTTC.

The V and J genes are TRBV6-1 and TRBJ1-1; D unresolved. Germline V gives CDR1 MNHNS, CDR2 SASEGT. The CDR3 length is 13 residues. The V and J ends lost 7 bases and 2 bases respectively, with 11 bases between them. The DNA of the CDR3 is TGTGCCAGCATTATTCTGAGAAACACTGAAGCTTTCTTT. It yields the protein CASIILRNTEAFF.

The chain joins TRBV5-6 to TRBJ2-1; TRBD2 aligns across 15 bases. CDR1 and CDR2 (germline): SGHDT, YYEEEE. The CDR3 sequence is 19 residues long. The trim removed 4 bases at V and 1 base at J, leaving 9 bases unmatched. The CDR3 DNA is TGTGCCAGCAGCCTAGGACTAGCGGGAGGGCAAATTTCCTACAATGAGCAGTTCTTC. Translated: CASSLGLAGGQISYNEQFF.

The J gene is TRBJ1-1, the V gene TRBV29-1, with 7 bases that match TRBD1. CDR1 and CDR2 (germline): SQVTM, ANQGSEA. J gave up 4 bases and V 6 bases, and 8 bases lay outside the gene matches. The CDR3 runs 13 residues. CDR3 loop: CSVRQGGGTEAFF. The CDR3 coding sequence is TGCAGCGTCCGACAGGGTGGGGGCACTGAAGCTTTCTTT. The complete variable domain, with remaining parts taken from reference TRBV29-1 and TRBJ1-1, reads SAVISQKPSRDICQRGTSLTIQCQVDSQVTMMFWYRQQPGQSLTLIATANQGSEATYESGFVIDKFPISRPNLTFSTLTVSNMSPEDSSIYLCSVRQGGGTEAFFGQGTRLTVV.

The chain is built from TRBV21-1 and TRBJ1-4; the table's D call of TRBD1 was not tested on the DNA. TRBV21-1 is flagged as a pseudogene. The length of the CDR3 is 18 residues. This CDR3 reads CASSVRDRGPEGGEKLFF. In DNA, the CDR3 is TGTGCCAGCAGCGTCCGGGACAGGGGTCCCGAGGGCGGTGAAAAACTGTTTTTT.

This clone was recorded once. The rearrangement uses TRBV7-3 and TRBJ1-2; possible D gene TRBD1, 5 bases. Germline V gene lookup returns CDR1 SGHTA and CDR2 FQGTGA. V lost 5 bases to trimming and J lost 8 bases, with 18 bases between them. This CDR3 has 14 amino acids. The CDR3 nucleotides are TGTGCCAGCAGCCGGGGCCTCTCGGGAGGCGGCTACACCTTC. This gives the protein CASSRGLSGGGYTF.

The V call is TRBV5-1, the J call TRBJ2-5; 8 bases match TRBD2. V trimming: 0 bases; J trimming: 4 bases; junction bases outside the gene matches: 11. The CDR3 covers 17 residues. Germline loops: CDR1 SGHRS, CDR2 YFSETQ. The CDR3 loop is CASSLGSGGGSRETQYF. For the CDR3, the DNA is TGCGCCAGCAGCTTGGGGAGCGGGGGAGGTTCTAGAGAGACCCAGTACTTC.

This clone appeared a few times. The chain uses TRBV27 and TRBJ1-2; possibly TRBD1 for D (5 bases). The germline V and J ends were trimmed by 4 bases and 8 bases, with 14 bases remaining between them. CDR1 and CDR2 from the germline V gene are MNHEY and SMNVEV (reference sequence). The CDR3 is 13 residues long. CDR3 protein: CASSSFGSGGYTF. The CDR3 DNA is TGTGCCAGCAGTTCGTTTGGTTCAGGGGGCTACACCTTC.

The genes are TRBV27 and TRBJ2-7, with D tentatively TRBD1 (6 bases). The CDR3 sequence is 14 residues long. The germline gives CDR1 MNHEY, CDR2 SMNVEV (reference sequence). Trimming stripped 3 bases from V and 1 base from J, with 10 bases between. CDR3 bases: TGTGCCAGCAGTTTCAGGGGACCGTCCTACGAGCAGTACTTC. It is translated as CASSFRGPSYEQYF.

The genes are TRBV5-1 and TRBJ2-7, with D perhaps matching TRBD2 (6 bases). V lost 6 bases and J lost 3, with 13 bases in between. CDR3 length: 13 residues. Germline CDR1 is SGHRS and CDR2 is YFSETQ. CDR3 protein: CASTWDSDYEQYF. Here the CDR3 DNA reads TGCGCCAGCACTTGGGACTCCGACTACGAGCAGTACTTC.

The J gene is TRBJ1-1, the V gene TRBV9, with 8 nucleotides matching TRBD1. Germline V gene data show CDR1 as SGDLS and CDR2 as YYNGEE. Trimming took 4 bases from V and 4 from J; bases not matched to a gene: 6. The CDR3 extends over 14 amino acids. In DNA form, the CDR3 reads TGTGCCAGCAGCTCGACAGGGGTAGGCACTGAAGCTTTCTTT. Translating gives CASSSTGVGTEAFF.

The CDR3 coding sequence is TGTGCCATCTGGACTAGCGGATACACCGGGGAGCTGTTTTTT. This translates into CAIWTSGYTGELFF. The chain combines TRBV10-3 with TRBJ2-2, with TRBD2 matching 10 bases. CDR3 length: 14 amino acids. Germline assignment: CDR1 ENHRY and CDR2 SYGVKD. Trimming at V came to 8 bases and at J to 3 bases, leaving 3 bases not matched to a gene.